The clone carrying this T cell receptor (beta chain) was detected many times. In terms of origin and age, donors were healthy Caucasian individuals from Russia aged about 6 to 90. They isolated at least 6 million PBMCs from each sample. A minimum of 5 micrograms of total RNA was extracted per sample. The data belong to a study of blood T cells in healthy people across ages. Primed by a sample-barcoded 5' primer and a J-beta primer mix, a second PCR proceeded for about 6 to 12 cycles. Template switching added a 12-random-nucleotide identifier to every cDNA molecule. TCRdb fed the 5' RACE reads into MiXCR, producing one record per CDR3 protein. Of around 870,000 distinct CDR3 sequences in the sample, more than 25% were seen once. Germline CDR1 reads MNHEY; CDR2 reads SVGEGT. The J segment lost 2 bases and the V segment lost 6 bases, leaving 6 bases of the junction unmatched. The CDR3 is 14 residues long.

The chain uses TRBV6-2 or TRBV6-3 and TRBJ2-7; TRBD2 matches at 8 bases. This receptor was obtained from a woman older than 75 in good health. Sample: blood. CDR3 nucleotide sequence: TGTGCCAGCAGAAGCCTAGCGGGTACCTACGAGCAGTACTTC. Translating gives CASRSLAGTYEQYF.